This T cell receptor beta chain appears in the sequencing data of a study of blood T cell repertoires in COVID-19. Study as a whole: Spain, Italy and the United States supplied samples that represented acute and convalescent COVID-19. PBMCs, B-cell-depleted T cells, or T cells provided the cDNA or gDNA that made up the material.

V was trimmed by 4 bases and J by 3 bases, leaving 10 bases between them. CDR1 is LGHDT, CDR2 YNNKEL, per germline (reference sequence). CDR3 length: 13 residues. Authors' data handling: Scientists estimated how many nucleated cells there were by amplifying reference gene primers. The data were produced by immunoSEQ multiplex PCR, yet TCRdb's version contains in-frame clones alone and is incomplete. V, J and clone size derive from that table, while D and trimming were established from the DNA sequence. Of approximately 44,000 clones in the sample, about 83% were seen once. Sequencing input: peripheral blood. V usage is TRBV3-1 (or the pseudogene TRBV3-2) and J usage is TRBJ2-7; maybe TRBD2 (6 bases). The clonotype comes from a human donor in a cohort sampled during active COVID-19. The CDR3 spells CASSRDWLYEQYF. CDR3 coding DNA: TGTGCCAGCAGCCGGGACTGGCTCTACGAGCAGTACTTC.